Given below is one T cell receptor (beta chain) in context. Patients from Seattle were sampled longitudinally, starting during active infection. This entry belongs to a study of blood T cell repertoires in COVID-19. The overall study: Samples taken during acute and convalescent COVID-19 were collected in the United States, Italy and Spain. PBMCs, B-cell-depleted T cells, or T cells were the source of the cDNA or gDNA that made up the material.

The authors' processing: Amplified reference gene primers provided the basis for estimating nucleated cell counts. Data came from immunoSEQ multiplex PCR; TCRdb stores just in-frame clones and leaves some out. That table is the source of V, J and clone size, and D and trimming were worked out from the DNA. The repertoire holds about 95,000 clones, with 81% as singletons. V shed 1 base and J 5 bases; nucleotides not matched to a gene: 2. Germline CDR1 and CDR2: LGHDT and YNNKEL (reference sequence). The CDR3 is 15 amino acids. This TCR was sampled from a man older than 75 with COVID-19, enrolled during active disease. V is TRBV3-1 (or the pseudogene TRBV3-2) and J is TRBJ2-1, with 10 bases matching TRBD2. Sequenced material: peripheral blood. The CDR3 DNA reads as TGTGCCAGCAGCCAAGGTAGCGGGGGGAACAATGAGCAGTTCTTC. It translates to CASSQGSGGNNEQFF.